The 15 T cell receptor beta chains listed next were all sequenced from one sample in a study of CD8 T cells in ankylosing spondylitis. TCRdb re-called the 5' RACE reads through MiXCR, storing one row per CDR3 protein. In the table there are roughly 230,000 distinct CDR3 sequences, more than 9% of which are singletons. Sequencing was carried out using blood, either unsorted or a sorted T cell fraction (not recorded which). The receptors shown here come from a male donor with ankylosing spondylitis or in good health (not recorded which).

This clonotype was detected a few times. V usage is TRBV20-1 and J usage is TRBJ2-7, with 10 nucleotides matching TRBD1. CDR3 size: 13 residues. The germline V gene encodes CDR1 DFQATT and CDR2 SNEGSKA (reference sequence). J was trimmed by 5 bases and V by 6 bases; bases with no gene match: 7. The CDR3 coding sequence is TGCAGTGCGCTCCGGGACAGGGGACACGAGCAGTACTTC. Amino acids: CSALRDRGHEQYF.

This sequence joins TRBV7-2 and TRBJ1-5; D possibly corresponds to TRBD1 (6 bases). V was cut by 5 bases and J by 6 bases, with 14 bases left in between. The length of the CDR3 is 14 residues. Germline assignment: CDR1 SGHTA and CDR2 FQGNSA. The CDR3 sequence: CASSAGAASQPQHF. The CDR3 DNA is TGTGCCAGCAGCGCAGGGGCGGCGAGTCAGCCCCAGCATTTT.

This clonotype has ten or more counts. The rearrangement uses TRBV27 and TRBJ2-2; TRBD1 matches 8 bases. V shed 10 bases and J 5 bases; nucleotides not matched to a gene: 9. Germline CDR1 and CDR2: MNHEY and SMNVEV (reference sequence). The CDR3 covers 14 residues. The CDR3 spells CATFGQGATGELFF. In DNA, the CDR3 is TGTGCCACCTTTGGACAGGGAGCGACCGGGGAGCTGTTTTTT.

The chain is built from TRBV18 and TRBJ1-4; D remains ambiguous. CDR3 length: 13 residues. V was trimmed by 2 bases and J by 7 bases, leaving 8 bases between them. The V gene's germline CDR1 is KGHSH and CDR2 LQKENI. CDR3 nucleotide sequence: TGTGCCAGCTCACCAATCCCTGGTGAAAAACTGTTTTTT. Amino acids: CASSPIPGEKLFF.

The chain joins TRBV11-3 to TRBJ1-3; D gene unclear. This CDR3 has 16 residues. Germline assignment: CDR1 SGHNT and CDR2 YENEEA. Trimming cost V 5 bases and J 0 bases, with 14 bases left between them. The CDR3 sequence is CASSDGPPDSGNTIYF. The CDR3 DNA follows: TGTGCCAGCAGCGACGGCCCACCCGACTCTGGAAACACCATATATTTT.

In this sample, this clonotype turned up many times. J is TRBJ2-5 and V is TRBV7-9; 7 bases line up with TRBD2. Losses at the gene ends were 6 bases for V and 2 bases for J; bases not matched to a gene: 3. This CDR3 spans 13 amino acids. The germline V gene has CDR1 SEHNR and CDR2 FQNEAQ (reference sequence). The CDR3 DNA is TGTGCCAGCAGTTGGGGACTACAAGAGACCCAGTACTTC. Translated, it gives CASSWGLQETQYF.

J is TRBJ2-2 and V is TRBV7-9; D perhaps matches TRBD1 (5 bases). With 3 bases removed from V and 2 bases from J, the gap between germline ends came to 7 bases. Germline V CDR1 and CDR2: SEHNR, FQNEAQ (reference sequence). The CDR3 has 14 residues. The CDR3 coding sequence is TGTGCCAGCAGCTTCGACAGTAACACCGGGGAGCTGTTTTTT. Residues: CASSFDSNTGELFF.

This clonotype was detected many times. The gene calls are TRBV6-1 and TRBJ2-5; 7 bases line up with TRBD2. CDR3 length: 16 residues. Germline V gene sequence: CDR1 MNHNS, CDR2 SASEGT. J gave up 2 bases and V 6 bases, and 12 bases lay outside the gene matches. In DNA, the CDR3 is TGTGCCAGCAGCCCGCCCCCCCCTAGCGGACAAGAGACCCAGTACTTC. This translates into CASSPPPPSGQETQYF.

Ten or more counts support this clonotype. This sequence joins TRBV12-3 or TRBV12-4 and TRBJ2-2, with D possibly being TRBD1 or TRBD2 (5 bases each). Trimming removed 2 bases at V and 1 base at J, with 11 bases between. The CDR3 has 16 residues. The CDR3 is CASSLNSGRNTGELFF. CDR3 sequence (DNA): TGTGCCAGCAGTTTAAATTCGGGACGGAACACCGGGGAGCTGTTTTTT.

This clonotype was observed many times. This chain connects TRBV20-1 to TRBJ2-7, with 7 bases matching TRBD1. This CDR3 has 13 amino acids. Germline CDR1 and CDR2: DFQATT and SNEGSKA (reference sequence). V gave up 6 bases and J gave up 3 bases; unmatched junction bases: 8. The CDR3 sequence is CSASPQGIYEQYF. DNA for the CDR3: TGCAGTGCATCCCCACAGGGGATCTACGAGCAGTACTTC.

This clonotype appeared many times. The genes are TRBV4-1 and TRBJ2-3; maybe TRBD2 (6 bases). CDR1 MGHRA and CDR2 YSYEKL come from the germline V gene. Trimming pared 1 base from V and 0 bases from J, leaving 14 bases between. CDR3 size: 17 residues. CDR3 nucleotide sequence: TGCGCCAGCAGCCAAGGACCCAGCGGGCGTAGCACAGATACGCAGTATTTT. Its protein product is CASSQGPSGRSTDTQYF.

There are many counts of this clonotype. The chain recombines TRBV9 with TRBJ2-7; 8 bases line up with TRBD2. CDR1 is SGDLS and CDR2 is YYNGEE in the germline V gene. The CDR3 extends over 15 amino acids. The V gene end was trimmed by 0 bases and the J gene end by 6 bases; junction bases not matched to a gene: 8. The CDR3 protein is CASSVDGRAALEQYF. The CDR3 region has the DNA TGTGCCAGCAGCGTAGACGGGAGGGCCGCCCTCGAGCAGTACTTC.

The table lists this clonotype with many counts. The CDR3 DNA follows: TGTGCCACCAGCAGAGATATCGGGAGGCAGTTCTTC. This gives the protein CATSRDIGRQFF. The chain recombines TRBV15 with TRBJ2-1; TRBD2 might be the D (6 bases). Per the germline V gene, CDR1 is LNHNV and CDR2 is YYDKDF (reference sequence). Deletions cut 0 bases from V and 12 bases from J, with 9 bases between. The CDR3 totals 12 residues.

This clonotype was recorded many times. The rearrangement joins TRBV12-3 or TRBV12-4 to TRBJ2-1, with D maybe TRBD1 (6 bases). CDR3 size: 15 residues. Trimming removed 5 bases from V and 7 bases from J, with 18 bases in between. The DNA for the CDR3 is TGTGCCAGCAGTGTACAGGGTTTCCATACGAATGAGCAGTTCTTC. Protein: CASSVQGFHTNEQFF.

J is TRBJ2-7 and V is TRBV4-1; D may be TRBD2 (7 bases). Germline-derived CDR1 and CDR2 are MGHRA and YSYEKL. Trimming cost V 8 bases and J 3 bases, with 20 bases left between them. The CDR3 loop spans 15 amino acids. CDR3 loop: CASSRVGGLNYEQYF. The CDR3 DNA reads TGCGCCAGCTCAAGGGTCGGGGGGCTTAACTACGAGCAGTACTTC.